This TCR beta chain was observed in a study of CD8 T cells in Susac syndrome. Random hexamers were used to reverse transcribe 0.5 to 1 ug of RNA. TCRdb independently ran MiXCR on the immunoSEQ multiplex PCR reads; one entry per CDR3 protein. The sample includes around 160,000 distinct CDR3 sequences, 90% to 95% of them seen just once. Germline-derived CDR1 and CDR2 are MNHEY and SVGAGI. V shed 8 bases and J shed 2 bases, with 16 bases lying between them. The length of the CDR3 is 15 residues. The sequencing input was CD4+ T cells from PBMCs. V gene TRBV6-5 combines with J gene TRBJ2-1; D remains ambiguous. The origin of this receptor is a human donor in good health. CDR3 amino acids: CASRPSGIPYNEQFF. In DNA, the CDR3 is TGTGCCAGCCGACCTTCCGGTATTCCCTACAATGAGCAGTTCTTC.